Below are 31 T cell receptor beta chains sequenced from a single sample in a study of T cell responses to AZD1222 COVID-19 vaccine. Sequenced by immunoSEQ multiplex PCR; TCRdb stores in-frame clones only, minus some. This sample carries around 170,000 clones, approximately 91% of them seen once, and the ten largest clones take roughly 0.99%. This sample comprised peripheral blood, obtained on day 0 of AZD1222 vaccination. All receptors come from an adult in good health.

CDR3 sequence reads: CASSPLGPGQNPLFEKLFF. CDR3 coding DNA: TGTGCCAGCTCACCTCTGGGGCCGGGACAGAATCCCTTGTTTGAAAAACTGTTTTTT. This chain links TRBV18 with TRBJ1-4, with TRBD1 matching 7 bases. J gave up 7 bases and V 3 bases, and 20 bases lay outside the gene matches. Germline CDR1 KGHSH, CDR2 LQKENI. The CDR3 extends over 19 amino acids.

The CDR3 bases are TGTGCCAGCAGCCAAGATGGGCCGGGACTAGCGGGGATCAATGAGCAGTTCTTC. Protein product: CASSQDGPGLAGINEQFF. The rearrangement links TRBV14 to TRBJ2-1; 13 nucleotides match TRBD2. The CDR3 consists of 18 residues. Trimming took 0 bases from V and 6 from J; bases not matched to a gene: 8. The germline CDR1 and CDR2 sequences are SGHDN and FVKESK.

The CDR3 DNA reads as TGTGCCAGCAGCCGCCCGGGACTGTCGAATTCACCCCTCCACTTT. Its translation is CASSRPGLSNSPLHF. The chain is built from TRBV7-8 and TRBJ1-6, with D perhaps matching TRBD1 (5 bases). V shed 5 bases and J shed 7 bases, with 15 bases lying between them. This CDR3 contains 15 residues. The germline V gene encodes CDR1 SGHVS and CDR2 FQNEAQ.

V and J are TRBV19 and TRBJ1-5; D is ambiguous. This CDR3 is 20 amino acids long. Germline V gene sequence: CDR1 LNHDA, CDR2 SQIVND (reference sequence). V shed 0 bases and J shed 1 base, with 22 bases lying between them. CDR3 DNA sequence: TGTGCCAGTAGTATAGATGGTCCCCTCCGAGGGTACGGAAGCAATCAGCCCCAGCATTTT. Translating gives CASSIDGPLRGYGSNQPQHF. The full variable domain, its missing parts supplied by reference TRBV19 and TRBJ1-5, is DGGITQSPKYLFRKEGQNVTLSCEQNLNHDAMYWYRQDPGQGLRLIYYSQIVNDFQKGDIAEGYSVSREKKESFPLTVTSAQKNPTAFYLCASSIDGPLRGYGSNQPQHFGDGTRLSIL.

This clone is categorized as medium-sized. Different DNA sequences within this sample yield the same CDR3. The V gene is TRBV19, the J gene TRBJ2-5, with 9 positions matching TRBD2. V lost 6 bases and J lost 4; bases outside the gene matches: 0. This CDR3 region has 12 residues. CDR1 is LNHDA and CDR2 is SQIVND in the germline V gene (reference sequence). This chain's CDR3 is CASRLAGETQYF. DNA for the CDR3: TGTGCCAGTAGACTAGCGGGAGAGACCCAGTACTTC.

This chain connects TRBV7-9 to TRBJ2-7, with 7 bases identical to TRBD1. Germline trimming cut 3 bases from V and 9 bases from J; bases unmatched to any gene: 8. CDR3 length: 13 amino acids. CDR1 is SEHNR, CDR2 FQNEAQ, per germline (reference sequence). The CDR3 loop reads CASSFDGQVGQYF. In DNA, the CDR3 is TGTGCCAGCAGCTTCGATGGACAGGTTGGGCAGTACTTC.

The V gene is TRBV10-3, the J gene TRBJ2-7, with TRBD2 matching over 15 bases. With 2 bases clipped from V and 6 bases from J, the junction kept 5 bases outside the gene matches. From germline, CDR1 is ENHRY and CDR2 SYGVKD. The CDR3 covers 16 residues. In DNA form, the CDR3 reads TGTGCCATCAGTGAGGGACTAGCGGGGGGGCGCGGCGAGCAGTACTTC. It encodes CAISEGLAGGRGEQYF.

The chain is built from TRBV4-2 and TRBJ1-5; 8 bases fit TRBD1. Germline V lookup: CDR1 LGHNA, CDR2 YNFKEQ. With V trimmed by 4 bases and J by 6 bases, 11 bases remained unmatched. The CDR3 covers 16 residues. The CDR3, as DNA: TGTGCCAGCAGCCCTAATCCCGGACAGGGAGGTCAGCCCCAGCATTTT. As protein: CASSPNPGQGGQPQHF.

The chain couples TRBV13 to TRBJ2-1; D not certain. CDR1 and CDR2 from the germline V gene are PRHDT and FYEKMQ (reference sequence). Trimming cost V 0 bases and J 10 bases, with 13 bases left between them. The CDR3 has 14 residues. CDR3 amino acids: CASSLGDWLREQFF. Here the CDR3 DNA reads TGTGCCAGCAGCTTAGGCGACTGGCTAAGGGAGCAGTTCTTC. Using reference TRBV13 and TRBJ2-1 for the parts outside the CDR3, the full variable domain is AAGVIQSPRHLIKEKRETATLKCYPIPRHDTVYWYQQGPGQDPQFLISFYEKMQSDKGSIPDRFSAQQFSDYHSELNMSSLELGDSALYFCASSLGDWLREQFFGPGTRLTVL.

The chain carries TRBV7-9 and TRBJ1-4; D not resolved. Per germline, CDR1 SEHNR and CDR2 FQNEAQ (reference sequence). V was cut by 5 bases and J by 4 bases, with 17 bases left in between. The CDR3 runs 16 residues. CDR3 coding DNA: TGTGCCAGCAGCCAGACTAATACGGATTATAATGAAAAACTGTTTTTT. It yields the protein CASSQTNTDYNEKLFF.

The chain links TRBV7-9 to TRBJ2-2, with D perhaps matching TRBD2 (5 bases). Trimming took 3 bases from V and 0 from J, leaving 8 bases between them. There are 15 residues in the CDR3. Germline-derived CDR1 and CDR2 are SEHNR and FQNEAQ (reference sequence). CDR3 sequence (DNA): TGTGCCAGCAGCTTTTCTAGCACGAACACCGGGGAGCTGTTTTTT. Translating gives CASSFSSTNTGELFF.

In nucleotides, the CDR3 is TGCAGCGTTGAACAGGGAAGAGCTTTCTTT. Translating gives CSVEQGRAFF. The chain employs TRBV29-1 and TRBJ1-1; perhaps TRBD1 as D (5 bases). Germline lookup yields CDR1 SQVTM and CDR2 ANQGSEA. CDR3 length: 10 amino acids. V lost 2 bases and J lost 10, with 8 bases in between.

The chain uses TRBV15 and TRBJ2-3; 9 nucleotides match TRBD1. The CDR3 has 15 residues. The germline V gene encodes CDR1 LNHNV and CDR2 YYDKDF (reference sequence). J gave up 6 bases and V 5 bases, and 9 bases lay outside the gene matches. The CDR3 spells CATSPRDRVTDTQYF. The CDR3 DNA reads TGTGCCACCAGCCCCCGGGACAGGGTGACGGATACGCAGTATTTT. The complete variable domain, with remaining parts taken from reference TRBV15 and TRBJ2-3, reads DAMVIQNPRYQVTQFGKPVTLSCSQTLNHNVMYWYQQKSSQAPKLLFHYYDKDFNNEADTPDNFQSRRPNTSFCFLDIRSPGLGDTAMYLCATSPRDRVTDTQYFGPGTRLTVL.

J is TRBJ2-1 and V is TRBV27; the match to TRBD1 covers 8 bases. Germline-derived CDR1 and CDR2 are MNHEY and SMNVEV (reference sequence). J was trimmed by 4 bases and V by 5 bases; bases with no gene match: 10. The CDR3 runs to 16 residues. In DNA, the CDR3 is TGTGCCAGCAGTCCGGCCGGGACAGGCGTTTACAATGAGCAGTTCTTC. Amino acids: CASSPAGTGVYNEQFF.

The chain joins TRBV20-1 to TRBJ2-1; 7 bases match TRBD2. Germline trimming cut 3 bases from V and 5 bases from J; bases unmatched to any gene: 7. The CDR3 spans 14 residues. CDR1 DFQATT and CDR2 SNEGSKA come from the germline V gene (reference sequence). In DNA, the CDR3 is TGCAGTGCTAGTGCTCCGGGACTAAACAATGAGCAGTTCTTC. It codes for CSASAPGLNNEQFF.

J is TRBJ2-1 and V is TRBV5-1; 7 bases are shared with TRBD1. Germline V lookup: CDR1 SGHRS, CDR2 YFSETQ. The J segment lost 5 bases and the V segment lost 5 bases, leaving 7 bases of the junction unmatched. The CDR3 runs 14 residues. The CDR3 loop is CASSRTGADNEQFF. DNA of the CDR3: TGCGCCAGCAGTAGAACAGGGGCGGACAATGAGCAGTTCTTC.

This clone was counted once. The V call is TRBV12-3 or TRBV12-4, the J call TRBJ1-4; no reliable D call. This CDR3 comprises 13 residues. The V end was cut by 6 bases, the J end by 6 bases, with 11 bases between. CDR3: CASSLGSYEKLFF. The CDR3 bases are TGTGCCAGCAGCCTGGGGAGCTATGAAAAACTGTTTTTT.

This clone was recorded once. The CDR3 DNA reads as TGTGCCAGCAGTGACCTTTCGTTATCGGGACTACCCACAGATACGCAGTATTTT. Residues: CASSDLSLSGLPTDTQYF. The chain uses TRBV2 and TRBJ2-3; TRBD2 matches 7 bases. J gave up 2 bases and V 3 bases, and 14 bases lay outside the gene matches. The germline CDR1 and CDR2 sequences are SNHLY and FYNNEI. This CDR3 spans 18 amino acids.

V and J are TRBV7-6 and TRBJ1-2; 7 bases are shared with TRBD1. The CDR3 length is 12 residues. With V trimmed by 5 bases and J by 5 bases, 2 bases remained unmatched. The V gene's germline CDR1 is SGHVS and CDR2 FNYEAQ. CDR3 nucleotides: TGTGCCAGCAGCCTACAGGGGTATGGCTACACCTTC. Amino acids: CASSLQGYGYTF.

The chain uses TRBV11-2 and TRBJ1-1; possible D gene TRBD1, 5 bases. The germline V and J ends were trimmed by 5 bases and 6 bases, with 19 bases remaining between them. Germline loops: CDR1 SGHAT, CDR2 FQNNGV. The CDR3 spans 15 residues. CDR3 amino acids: CASSIPSGGVPEAFF. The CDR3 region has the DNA TGTGCCAGCAGCATCCCCTCGGGGGGGGTTCCTGAAGCTTTCTTT.

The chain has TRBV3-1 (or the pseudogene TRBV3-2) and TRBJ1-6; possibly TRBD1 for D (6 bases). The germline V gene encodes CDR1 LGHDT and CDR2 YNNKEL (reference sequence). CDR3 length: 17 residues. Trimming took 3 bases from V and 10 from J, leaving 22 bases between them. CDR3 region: CASSQARGRQATSPLHF. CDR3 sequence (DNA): TGTGCCAGCAGCCAGGCCCGAGGGCGACAGGCTACGTCACCCCTCCACTTT.

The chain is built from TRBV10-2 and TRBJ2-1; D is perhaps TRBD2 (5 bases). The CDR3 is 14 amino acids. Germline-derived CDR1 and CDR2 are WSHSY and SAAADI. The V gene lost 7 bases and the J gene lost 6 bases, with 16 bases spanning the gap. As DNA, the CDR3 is TGCGCCAGCATCGATCGGGCTAGCCGCAATGAGCAGTTCTTC. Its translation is CASIDRASRNEQFF.

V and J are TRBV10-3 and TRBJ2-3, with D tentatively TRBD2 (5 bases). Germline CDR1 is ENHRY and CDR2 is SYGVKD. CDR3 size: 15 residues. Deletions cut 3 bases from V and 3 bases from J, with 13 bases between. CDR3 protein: CAISEGPGWTDTQYF. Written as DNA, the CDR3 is TGTGCCATCAGTGAAGGACCGGGGTGGACAGATACGCAGTATTTT.

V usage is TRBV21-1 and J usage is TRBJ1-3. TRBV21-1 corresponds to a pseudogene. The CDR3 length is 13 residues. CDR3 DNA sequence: TGTGCTACGGCAGGAGGCTCTGGAAACACCATATATTTT. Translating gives CATAGGSGNTIYF.

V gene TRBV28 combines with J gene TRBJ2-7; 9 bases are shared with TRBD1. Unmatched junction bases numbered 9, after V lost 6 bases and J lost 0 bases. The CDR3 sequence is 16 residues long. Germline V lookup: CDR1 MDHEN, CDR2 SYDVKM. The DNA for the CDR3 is TGTGCCAGCAGGCCATACAGGGGGCTGAGCTCCTACGAGCAGTACTTC. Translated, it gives CASRPYRGLSSYEQYF.

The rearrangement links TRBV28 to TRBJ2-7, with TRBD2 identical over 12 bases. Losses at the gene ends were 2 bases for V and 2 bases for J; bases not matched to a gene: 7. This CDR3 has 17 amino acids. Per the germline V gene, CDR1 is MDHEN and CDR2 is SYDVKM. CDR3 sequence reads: CASSLRIGLAGTYEQYF. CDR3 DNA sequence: TGTGCCAGCAGTTTACGGATTGGACTAGCGGGAACCTACGAGCAGTACTTC.

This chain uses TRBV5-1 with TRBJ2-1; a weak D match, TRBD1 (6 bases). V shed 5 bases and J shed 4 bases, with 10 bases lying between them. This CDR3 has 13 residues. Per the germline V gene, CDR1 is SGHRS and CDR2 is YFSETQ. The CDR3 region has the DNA TGCGCCAGCAGGGACAGAGAATACAATGAGCAGTTCTTC. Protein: CASRDREYNEQFF.

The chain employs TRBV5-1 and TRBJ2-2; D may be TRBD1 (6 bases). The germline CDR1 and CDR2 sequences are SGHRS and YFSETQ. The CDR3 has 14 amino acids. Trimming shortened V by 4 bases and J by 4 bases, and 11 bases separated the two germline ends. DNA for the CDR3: TGCGCCAGCAGCGTAGGGGACACCACCGGGGAGCTGTTTTTT. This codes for CASSVGDTTGELFF.

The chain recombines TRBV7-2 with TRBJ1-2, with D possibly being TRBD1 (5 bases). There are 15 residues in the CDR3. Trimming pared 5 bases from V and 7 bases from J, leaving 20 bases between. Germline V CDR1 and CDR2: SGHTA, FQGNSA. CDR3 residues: CASSTRGPRFGGYTF. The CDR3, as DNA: TGTGCCAGCAGCACCCGGGGCCCCAGGTTTGGTGGCTACACCTTC.

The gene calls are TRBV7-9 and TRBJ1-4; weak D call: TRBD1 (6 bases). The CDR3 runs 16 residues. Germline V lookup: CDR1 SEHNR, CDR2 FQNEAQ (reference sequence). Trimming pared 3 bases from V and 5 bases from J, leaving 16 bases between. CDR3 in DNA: TGTGCCAGCAGCTTGGGATTGGGGGCGCGCAATGAAAAACTGTTTTTT. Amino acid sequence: CASSLGLGARNEKLFF.

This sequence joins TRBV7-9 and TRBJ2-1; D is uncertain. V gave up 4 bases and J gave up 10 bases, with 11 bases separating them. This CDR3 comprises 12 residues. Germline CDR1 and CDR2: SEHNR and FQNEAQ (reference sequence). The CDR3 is CASSSGRAEQFF. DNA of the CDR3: TGTGCCAGCAGCTCAGGCCGGGCCGAGCAGTTCTTC.